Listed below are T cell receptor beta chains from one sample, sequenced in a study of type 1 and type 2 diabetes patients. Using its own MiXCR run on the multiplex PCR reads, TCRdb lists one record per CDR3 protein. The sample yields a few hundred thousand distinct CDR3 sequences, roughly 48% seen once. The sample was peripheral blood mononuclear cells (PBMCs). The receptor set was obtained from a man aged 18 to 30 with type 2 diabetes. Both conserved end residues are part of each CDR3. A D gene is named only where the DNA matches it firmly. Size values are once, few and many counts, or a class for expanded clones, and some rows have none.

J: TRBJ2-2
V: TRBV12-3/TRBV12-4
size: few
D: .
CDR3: CASSSLAGNTGELFF
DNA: TGTGCCAGCAGTTCCTTAGCTGGGAACACCGGGGAGCTGTTTTTT

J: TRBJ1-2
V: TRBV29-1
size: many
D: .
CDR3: CSVEGEGQYYGYTF
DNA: TGCAGCGTTGAGGGGGAAGGACAGTACTATGGCTACACCTTC

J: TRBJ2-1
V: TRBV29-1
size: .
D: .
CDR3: CSVEDDTSPLSYNEQFF
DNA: TGCAGCGTTGAAGATGACACGTCTCCCTTATCCTACAATGAGCAGTTCTTC

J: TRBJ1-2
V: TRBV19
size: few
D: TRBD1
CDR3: CASSTSWGQVDSNYGYTF
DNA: TGTGCCAGTAGTACCTCCTGGGGACAGGTGGATAGTAACTATGGCTACACCTTC

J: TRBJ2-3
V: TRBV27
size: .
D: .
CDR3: CASSWGEEDTQYF
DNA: TGTGCCAGCAGCTGGGGGGAGGAGGATACGCAGTATTTT

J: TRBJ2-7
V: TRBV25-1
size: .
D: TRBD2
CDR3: CASSWGGETYEQYF
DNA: TGTGCCAGCAGTTGGGGGGGAGAGACCTACGAGCAGTACTTC

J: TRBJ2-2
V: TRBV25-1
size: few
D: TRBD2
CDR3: CASSGITSGYTGELFF
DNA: TGTGCCAGCAGTGGAATAACTAGCGGATACACCGGGGAGCTGTTTTTT

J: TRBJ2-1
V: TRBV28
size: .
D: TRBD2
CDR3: CASSQGTSGRSEQFF
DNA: TGTGCCAGCAGCCAAGGGACTAGCGGGAGATCTGAGCAGTTCTTC

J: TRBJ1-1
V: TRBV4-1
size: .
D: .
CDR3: CASSLDHSNTEAFF
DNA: TGCGCCAGCAGCCTAGATCACTCGAACACTGAAGCTTTCTTT

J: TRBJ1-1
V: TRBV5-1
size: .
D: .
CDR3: CASSLDPFTEAFF
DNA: TGCGCCAGCAGCTTGGATCCCTTTACTGAAGCTTTCTTT

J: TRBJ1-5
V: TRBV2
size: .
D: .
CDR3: CASNRQEGWAQHF
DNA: TGTGCCAGCAATCGGCAGGAGGGGTGGGCCCAGCATTTT

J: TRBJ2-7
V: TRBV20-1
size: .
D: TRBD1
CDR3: CSAPLGTGVSYEQYF
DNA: TGCAGTGCTCCACTTGGGACAGGGGTTTCCTACGAGCAGTACTTC

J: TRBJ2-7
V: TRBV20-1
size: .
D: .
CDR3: CSPLLGPATGEQYF
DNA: TGCAGTCCTCTCCTGGGACCGGCGACAGGCGAGCAGTACTTC

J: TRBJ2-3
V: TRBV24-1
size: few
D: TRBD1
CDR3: CATSDPGTASTDTQYF
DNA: TGTGCCACCAGTGATCCGGGGACAGCCAGCACAGATACGCAGTATTTT

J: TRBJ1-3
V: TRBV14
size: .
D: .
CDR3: CASSQEIPISGNTIYF
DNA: TGTGCCAGCAGCCAAGAAATTCCAATCTCTGGAAACACCATATATTTT

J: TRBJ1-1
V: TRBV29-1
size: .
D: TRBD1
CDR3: CSVEGQGISEAFF
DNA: TGCAGCGTTGAGGGACAGGGGATTAGTGAAGCTTTCTTT